This TCR beta chain appears in the sequencing data of a study of intratumoral heterogeneity in liver cancer. Regarding the complete study: In the full roughly 14-patient cohort, the median age was around 60 years and the majority of patients were male. To examine intratumor heterogeneity, the study integrated RNA-seq, DNA sequencing, TCR-seq and SNP array data obtained from multiple regions of hepatocellular carcinoma specimens. Of the roughly 70 multiregional samples collected from roughly 15 HCC patients in the overall cohort, around 51 were tumoral regions and roughly 20 were adjacent nontumoral regions.

Using the immunoSEQ assay, the TCR beta chain CDR3 regions were sequenced from genomic DNA. Rearranged VDJ segments were amplified with primers that anneal to V and J segments. From the authors' description of their analysis: The ImmunoSeq Analyzer software was used to compute clonality and richness metrics. Fisher's exact test, supplemented by a beta-binomial method for added stringency, was applied to identify differentially abundant clones between regions. What TCRdb holds here is the immuneACCESS table cut down to in-frame rearrangements. Part of the clones is not present; checked against another copy, under half of the missing clones reflect an unresolved V gene, and the others are unexplained. For V, J and clone size, that table is used; D and trimming come from the DNA. Recorded for this sample are just over 20,000 clones; around 75% of them occurred a single time. The biggest ten clones account for approximately 18% of the sample.

A note on this clone: The antigen it binds to is not known. It has no much larger one-base neighbor in the sample; base qualities were not kept.

Every patient had early-stage hepatocellular carcinoma and went to surgical resection without receiving any prior therapy. No macroscopic evidence of necrosis or hemorrhage was present in the sampled areas. In two patients, TCR sequencing (ImmunoSeq) was performed on multiple regions. Frozen resection tissue samples were collected at a distance of at least 1 cm from each other. Samples labelled N came from nontumoral liver tissue adjacent to the tumor. Genomic DNA was isolated from bulk tissue with the DNeasy blood and tissue kit. The germline V gene gives CDR1 as MNHEY and CDR2 as SVGEGT. Trimming removed 5 bases from V and 6 bases from J, leaving 5 bases between the germline ends. Including the terminal cysteine and phenylalanine, the CDR3 comprises 11 residues. Of the read, only the CDR3 DNA is kept; its 33 bases are in frame from base 1. Broad study findings and their caveats: The authors noted a relatively low number of patients and under-sampled tumor-infiltrating lymphocyte representation as limitations.

The source was tumor-adjacent normal tissue, collected before any cancer treatment. This clonotype was sampled from a woman in her sixties or seventies with hepatocellular carcinoma. The chain is made from TRBV6-2 or TRBV6-3 and TRBJ1-5, with the identity of the D gene unclear. The nucleotide sequence reads as follows: TGTGCCAGCAGTAACGGTCAGCCCCAGCATTTT. Translated, this gives CASSNGQPQHF.